Listed below are T cell receptor beta chains from one sample, sequenced in a study of T cells after yellow fever vaccination. One entry per CDR3 protein, called by TCRdb with MiXCR from the 5' RACE reads. The table lists around 53,000 distinct CDR3 sequences, about 6.3% of them singletons. This specimen was CD8+ T cells not binding an NS4B(214-222) dextramer, sorted from PBMCs, taken roughly 45 days after the first yellow fever vaccination. These receptors all come from a man younger than 35 who received the YFV17D yellow fever vaccine. The CDR3 runs from the conserved cysteine through the conserved F or W. D genes are given only for firm matches. Clone size is stated in some rows and not others, as once, few, many or a class when expanded.

-,few,TRBJ2-1,TRBV7-9,TGTGCCAGCAGCCCAACCCTAGCGAGGAATGAGCAGTTCTTC,CASSPTLARNEQFF
TRBD1,many,TRBJ1-1,TRBV6-2/TRBV6-3,TGTGCCAGCAGTCGCCCGACAGGGAGCACTGAAGCTTTCTTT,CASSRPTGSTEAFF
-,many,TRBJ2-5,TRBV29-1,TGCAGCGTGGAACCGGGACGGGAACAAGAGACCCAGTACTTC,CSVEPGREQETQYF
-,many,TRBJ1-1,TRBV14,TGTGCCAGCAGCCCTCTCACAGCGAACACTGAAGCTTTCTTT,CASSPLTANTEAFF
TRBD1,many,TRBJ2-5,TRBV12-3/TRBV12-4,TGTGCCAGCAGCCACACAGGGGGCGATTCCAAAGAGACCCAGTACTTC,CASSHTGGDSKETQYF
-,-,TRBJ2-2,TRBV9,TGTGCCAGCAGCGTTCGATCGGACACTAGGATCGGGGAGCTGTTTTTT,CASSVRSDTRIGELFF
-,few,TRBJ2-2,TRBV28,TGTGCCAGCAGTTTCAGTCAACTGAACACCGGGGAGCTGTTTTTT,CASSFSQLNTGELFF
-,few,TRBJ2-4,TRBV5-5,TGTGCCAGCAGTCCCCCGTTTGGGGAACTAGCCAAAAACATTCAGTACTTC,CASSPPFGELAKNIQYF
TRBD2,-,TRBJ2-1,TRBV4-3,TGCGCCAGCAGCCAAGATCGGTGGGGTATAGCGGGGGGGCCAAGTGAGCAGTTCTTC,CASSQDRWGIAGGPSEQFF
TRBD2,-,TRBJ2-1,TRBV7-2,TGTGCCAGCAGCCCGGGACTAGCGGGGGGGTCCAATGAGCAGTTCTTC,CASSPGLAGGSNEQFF
-,many,TRBJ2-3,TRBV9,TGTGCCAGCAGCGTAGGCGGGAACCCGGATACGCAGTATTTT,CASSVGGNPDTQYF
-,many,TRBJ1-1,TRBV7-9,TGTGCCAGCAGCTTACCTGGGCTGGGCATGAACACTGAAGCTTTCTTT,CASSLPGLGMNTEAFF
-,many,TRBJ2-3,TRBV10-3,TGTGCCATCAAGCGAGGGGACACAGATACGCAGTATTTT,CAIKRGDTDTQYF
-,many,TRBJ2-5,TRBV7-9,TGTGCCAGCAGCTTCCCTGACACCCAAGAGACCCAGTACTTC,CASSFPDTQETQYF
-,few,TRBJ2-7,TRBV3-1,TGTGCCAGCAGCCAAGGTCCTCGGGTAAGGGAGCAGTACTTC,CASSQGPRVREQYF
TRBD2,many,TRBJ2-7,TRBV7-2,TGTGCCAGCAGCTACGAGGGCGGGGGAAATTACGAGCAGTACTTC,CASSYEGGGNYEQYF
-,many,TRBJ2-7,TRBV6-1,TGTGCCAGCAGGGGGATGGGAGAGCAGTACTTC,CASRGMGEQYF
TRBD2,few,TRBJ2-1,TRBV25-1,TGTGCCAGCAGTGATCTAGTGGACCCTGGGACTAGCGGGGGGCCCCGCTCCTACAATGAGCAGTTCTTC,CASSDLVDPGTSGGPRSYNEQFF
-,many,TRBJ2-3,TRBV4-1,TGCGCCAGCAGCCCCGCGAGACCAGATACGCAGTATTTT,CASSPARPDTQYF
-,few,TRBJ1-5,TRBV2,TGTGCCAGCAGTGAAGCGCTTCGCAGTGGTGAGCCCCAGCATTTT,CASSEALRSGEPQHF
-,-,TRBJ2-4,TRBV5-1,TGCGCCAGCAGCTTTGTGGCCGACCATGGGGACATTCAGTACTTC,CASSFVADHGDIQYF
TRBD1,many,TRBJ2-1,TRBV6-1,TGTGCCAGCCAGCCGGGACAGGGGAACAATGAGCAGTTCTTC,CASQPGQGNNEQFF
-,-,TRBJ2-1,TRBV5-1,TGCGCCAGCGAGGGGGGGGTTGAGCAGTTCTTC,CASEGGVEQFF
-,few,TRBJ1-5,TRBV20-1,TGCAGTGCTGATCCCCATGGTCAGCCCCAGCATTTT,CSADPHGQPQHF
-,many,TRBJ1-2,TRBV29-1,TGCAGCGTTGTTCCGCAGAACTATGGCTACACCTTC,CSVVPQNYGYTF
TRBD2,many,TRBJ2-1,TRBV5-1,TGCGCCAGCAGGTCCAGCGGGGGGGCCCCAAATGAGCAGTTCTTC,CASRSSGGAPNEQFF
TRBD2,many,TRBJ2-1,TRBV6-2/TRBV6-3,TGTGCCAGCATTCTTCTAGCGGGGGGGAGGAATGAGCAGTTCTTC,CASILLAGGRNEQFF
-,few,TRBJ1-5,TRBV6-2/TRBV6-3,TGTGCCAGCATTTCCCCCGGGCAGCCCCAGCATTTT,CASISPGQPQHF